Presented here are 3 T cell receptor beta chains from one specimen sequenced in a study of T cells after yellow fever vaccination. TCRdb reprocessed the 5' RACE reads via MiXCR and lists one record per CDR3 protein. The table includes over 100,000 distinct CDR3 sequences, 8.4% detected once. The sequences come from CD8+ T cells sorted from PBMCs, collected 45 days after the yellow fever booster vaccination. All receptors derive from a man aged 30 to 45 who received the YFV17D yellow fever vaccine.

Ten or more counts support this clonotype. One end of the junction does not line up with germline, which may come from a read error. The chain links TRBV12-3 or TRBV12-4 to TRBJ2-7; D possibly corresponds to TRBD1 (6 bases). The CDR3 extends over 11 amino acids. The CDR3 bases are TGTGCCAGCAGTTTAGACAGGGCCCAATTGTTC. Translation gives CASSLDRAQLF.

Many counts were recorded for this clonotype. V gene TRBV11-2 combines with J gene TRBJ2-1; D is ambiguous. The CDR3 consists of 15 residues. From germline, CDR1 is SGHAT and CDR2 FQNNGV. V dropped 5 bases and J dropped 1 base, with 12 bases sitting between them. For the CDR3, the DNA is TGTGCCAGCAGCCCGCTAGTAGGATCCTACAATGAGCAGTTCTTC. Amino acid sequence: CASSPLVGSYNEQFF.

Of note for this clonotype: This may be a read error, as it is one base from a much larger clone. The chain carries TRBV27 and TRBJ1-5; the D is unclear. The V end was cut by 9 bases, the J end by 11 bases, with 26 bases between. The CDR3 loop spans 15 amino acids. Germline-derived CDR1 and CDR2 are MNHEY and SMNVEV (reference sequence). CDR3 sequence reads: CASRVSGPPKGTQHF. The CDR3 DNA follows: TGTGCCAGTAGAGTCTCTGGACCCCCCAAAGGGACCCAGCATTTT.